The rows below give T cell receptor beta chains drawn from one sample of a study of T cell changes during pregnancy in multiple sclerosis. Generated by immunoSEQ multiplex PCR, the TCRdb table keeps only in-frame clones and is missing some. The sample records approximately 46,000 clones, roughly nine tenths being singletons. The sequenced sample was CD4+ T cells from peripheral blood mononuclear cells, obtained after pregnancy. These TCRs come from a female donor with multiple sclerosis, enrolled in a pregnancy study. Both conserved end residues are part of each CDR3. A D gene is named only where the DNA matches it firmly. Part of the rows lack a size; the others show once, few, many or a class for expanded clones.

j_gene: TRBJ2-1
abundance: NA
v_gene: TRBV5-4
d_gene: NA
CDR3aa: CASSPRQRYNEQFF
CDR3nt: TGTGCCAGCAGCCCGAGACAGAGATACAATGAGCAGTTCTTC

j_gene: TRBJ2-5
abundance: few
v_gene: TRBV29-1
d_gene: NA
CDR3aa: CSVEEGAGETQYF
CDR3nt: TGCAGCGTTGAAGAGGGGGCCGGGGAGACCCAGTACTTC

j_gene: TRBJ2-5
abundance: NA
v_gene: TRBV2
d_gene: TRBD2
CDR3aa: CAGRPAGGEETQYF
CDR3nt: TGTGCCGGACGACCGGCGGGGGGCGAAGAGACCCAGTACTTC

j_gene: TRBJ2-7
abundance: NA
v_gene: TRBV28
d_gene: NA
CDR3aa: CASSFGQLVEQYF
CDR3nt: TGTGCCAGCAGTTTCGGGCAACTAGTCGAGCAGTACTTC

j_gene: TRBJ1-1
abundance: NA
v_gene: TRBV19
d_gene: TRBD1
CDR3aa: CATRDRSLAGTEAFF
CDR3nt: TGTGCCACCAGGGACAGGAGTTTGGCGGGCACTGAAGCTTTCTTT

j_gene: TRBJ1-4
abundance: medium-sized
v_gene: TRBV29-1
d_gene: TRBD1
CDR3aa: CSVETGAGEKLFF
CDR3nt: TGCAGCGTGGAGACAGGGGCAGGGGAAAAACTGTTTTTT

j_gene: TRBJ2-5
abundance: NA
v_gene: TRBV5-1
d_gene: TRBD2
CDR3aa: CASSLGAGLSQETQYF
CDR3nt: TGCGCCAGCAGCTTGGGAGCGGGACTCTCCCAAGAGACCCAGTACTTC

j_gene: TRBJ2-3
abundance: NA
v_gene: TRBV7-2
d_gene: NA
CDR3aa: CASSLVASTDTQYF
CDR3nt: TGTGCCAGCAGCTTAGTGGCTAGCACAGATACGCAGTATTTT

j_gene: TRBJ2-5
abundance: NA
v_gene: TRBV28
d_gene: TRBD1
CDR3aa: CASGSWTGREETQYF
CDR3nt: TGTGCCAGCGGCTCTTGGACAGGGCGCGAAGAGACCCAGTACTTC

j_gene: TRBJ1-1
abundance: once
v_gene: TRBV30
d_gene: NA
CDR3aa: CAWRDTGWGGLNTEAFF
CDR3nt: TGTGCCTGGAGGGATACAGGGTGGGGGGGGTTGAACACTGAAGCTTTCTTT

j_gene: TRBJ2-5
abundance: NA
v_gene: TRBV5-1
d_gene: TRBD2
CDR3aa: CASSRASGGNQETQYF
CDR3nt: TGCGCCAGCAGCCGAGCTAGCGGGGGAAACCAAGAGACCCAGTACTTC

j_gene: TRBJ2-5
abundance: NA
v_gene: TRBV5-5
d_gene: TRBD2
CDR3aa: CASSLEAGGRETQYF
CDR3nt: TGTGCCAGCAGCTTGGAGGCGGGAGGGAGGGAGACCCAGTACTTC

j_gene: TRBJ1-2
abundance: NA
v_gene: TRBV18
d_gene: NA
CDR3aa: CASSQEQGSNYGYTF
CDR3nt: TGTGCCAGCTCTCAAGAACAGGGATCTAACTATGGCTACACCTTC

j_gene: TRBJ2-3
abundance: NA
v_gene: TRBV5-5
d_gene: TRBD2
CDR3aa: CASSLTLAEGTDTQYF
CDR3nt: TGTGCCAGCAGCTTGACGCTAGCGGAGGGCACAGATACGCAGTATTTT

j_gene: TRBJ2-1
abundance: NA
v_gene: TRBV5-4
d_gene: TRBD2
CDR3aa: CASSLTSGSYNEQFF
CDR3nt: TGTGCCAGCAGCTTGACTAGCGGGAGCTACAATGAGCAGTTCTTC

j_gene: TRBJ1-5
abundance: NA
v_gene: TRBV28
d_gene: TRBD1
CDR3aa: CASSVDTGAQPQHF
CDR3nt: TGTGCCAGCAGTGTCGACACAGGGGCCCAGCCCCAGCATTTT

j_gene: TRBJ2-7
abundance: once
v_gene: TRBV2
d_gene: TRBD1
CDR3aa: CASNTGTGFYEQYF
CDR3nt: TGTGCCAGCAATACCGGGACAGGGTTCTACGAGCAGTACTTC

j_gene: TRBJ1-1
abundance: NA
v_gene: TRBV6-1
d_gene: TRBD1
CDR3aa: CASSGPPRDRDTTEAFF
CDR3nt: TGTGCCAGCAGTGGCCCACCCCGGGACAGGGATACCACTGAAGCTTTCTTT

j_gene: TRBJ2-3
abundance: NA
v_gene: TRBV5-4
d_gene: NA
CDR3aa: CASSFGGMADTQYF
CDR3nt: TGTGCCAGCAGCTTTGGCGGGATGGCAGATACGCAGTATTTT

j_gene: TRBJ1-1
abundance: NA
v_gene: TRBV19
d_gene: NA
CDR3aa: CASSVGLFTEAFF
CDR3nt: TGTGCCAGTAGTGTCGGACTCTTCACTGAAGCTTTCTTT

j_gene: TRBJ1-1
abundance: NA
v_gene: TRBV18
d_gene: NA
CDR3aa: CASSPKTEANTEAFF
CDR3nt: TGTGCCAGCTCACCAAAGACAGAAGCGAACACTGAAGCTTTCTTT

j_gene: TRBJ2-2
abundance: NA
v_gene: TRBV29-1
d_gene: NA
CDR3aa: CSVGDTNTGELFF
CDR3nt: TGCAGCGTTGGGGACACAAACACCGGGGAGCTGTTTTTT

j_gene: TRBJ1-2
abundance: once
v_gene: TRBV5-5
d_gene: NA
CDR3aa: CASSPGPSGDGYTF
CDR3nt: TGTGCCAGCAGCCCCGGACCGTCCGGGGATGGCTACACCTTC

j_gene: TRBJ2-2
abundance: NA
v_gene: TRBV7-2
d_gene: TRBD2
CDR3aa: CASSLTREDTGELFF
CDR3nt: TGTGCCAGCAGCTTAACCCGGGAGGACACCGGGGAGCTGTTTTTT

j_gene: TRBJ2-1
abundance: NA
v_gene: TRBV18
d_gene: NA
CDR3aa: CASSPGRDNEQFF
CDR3nt: TGTGCCAGCTCACCCGGCAGGGACAATGAGCAGTTCTTC

j_gene: TRBJ2-5
abundance: NA
v_gene: TRBV10-1
d_gene: NA
CDR3aa: CASSESGGEDETQYF
CDR3nt: TGCGCCAGCAGTGAGTCGGGGGGAGAAGATGAGACCCAGTACTTC

j_gene: TRBJ1-2
abundance: NA
v_gene: TRBV6-6
d_gene: NA
CDR3aa: CASSLGQRVGYTF
CDR3nt: TGTGCCAGCAGTCTCGGACAGAGGGTTGGCTACACCTTC

j_gene: TRBJ2-3
abundance: NA
v_gene: TRBV10-3
d_gene: TRBD1
CDR3aa: CAISRTGISTDTQYF
CDR3nt: TGTGCCATCAGTAGGACAGGGATCAGCACAGATACGCAGTATTTT